This T cell receptor beta chain was recorded in a study of post-analysis software for immune sequencing data. For the study at large: Patients with relapsing-remitting, secondary progressive and progressive-relapsing multiple sclerosis courses were all represented. Study observations and caveats: About 5 TRBV segments appeared more often in patients than in controls, and TRBV5-6, TRBV5-1 and TRBV20-1 were among these. The normalized Chao1 diversity of multiple sclerosis patients was significantly lower than that of controls. F measure clustering grouped samples strongly by preparation batch.

This clonotype was counted ten times or more. The antigen is not known. The TCR beta cDNA libraries contained unique molecular identifiers. There were 1 to 10 million T cells, and approximately 480,000 cDNA molecules came from them. One entry per CDR3 protein, called by TCRdb with MiXCR from the PCR reads. The sample includes over 250,000 distinct CDR3 sequences, 30% to 45% of them seen just once. This CDR3 is built from 14 residues. Germline assignment: CDR1 SGHRS and CDR2 YFSETQ. Trimming pared 4 bases from V and 8 bases from J, leaving 16 bases between. This TCR was recovered from a girl aged 10 to 17 with multiple sclerosis. V gene TRBV5-1 combines with J gene TRBJ2-1, with TRBD2 as a possible D gene (6 bases). The specimen sequenced was blood. CDR3 sequence: CASSQRVGGDEQFF. As DNA, the CDR3 is TGCGCCAGCAGCCAGCGGGTGGGGGGTGATGAGCAGTTCTTC.